This T cell receptor beta chain was documented in a study of spatial heterogeneity in lung cancer. About the study: Where present, follow-up PBMC were sequenced a median of about 2 years after resection.

As for time point: blood at routine non-recurrence follow-up after resection. The sequenced material consisted of unsorted whole RNA from tumor, nontumor lung or frozen PBMC. Single TCR cDNA molecules each had their own unique molecular identifier. TCRdb re-analysed the 5' RACE reads in MiXCR, keeping a single row per CDR3 protein. The sample lists 2,600 or so distinct CDR3 sequences, around 30% occurring once. General study results and limits: Ubiquitous expanded tumor TCRs were observed in blood more at resection than follow-up.

As concerns this clonotype: Its antigen is not identified. This beta chain is an unintended read in a library built for alpha chains; its size means little.

The V end lost 0 bases, the J end lost 2 bases, and 11 bases lay between the germline ends. The germline CDR1 and CDR2 sequences are DFQATT and SNEGSKA (reference sequence). The CDR3 covers 14 residues. The chain has TRBV20-1 and TRBJ2-7; D remains ambiguous. Sequencing was performed on PBMCs, taken at follow-up. The TCR comes from a male donor with early-stage non-small cell lung cancer. The CDR3 bases are TGCAGTGCTAGAGAAGGGTATTGGACCTACGAGCAGTACTTC. Translating it yields CSAREGYWTYEQYF.